The TCR beta chain described here comes from a study of blood T cell repertoires in COVID-19 (dated by TCRdb to 2020 to 2021). With regard to the full study: The collaborator samples originated in the United States, Italy and Spain and spanned the acute and convalescent phases of COVID-19. The prospective study material was composed of cDNA or gDNA derived from T cells, B-cell-depleted T cells, or PBMCs. Subjects who had been exposed to COVID-19, were actively infected with it, or had recovered from it provided the deeply sampled blood TCRbeta repertoires that made up the dataset. The repertoires were released in a freely available public database meant as a resource for research on the immune response to SARS-CoV-2. Samples came from the ongoing ImmuneRACE study (first 160 participants) plus 1,254 subjects from 6 global collaborators. A de-identified subject ID, COVID-19 status, age in years and sex were almost always included in the sample metadata. HLA class I and class II types, where available, came from metadata supplied by the sample provider rather than from assay-based typing.

Participants in the prospective study were aged about 18 to 95 years, lived in over 20 United States geographic areas, and enrolled through a virtual design. In the prospective study, cohorts were assigned on the basis of participant-reported clinical history obtained from a screening survey and a study questionnaire. In the prospective study, mobile phlebotomists collected whole blood, serum and a nasopharyngeal or oropharyngeal swab from each participant. Participants in the prospective study had the option to provide additional blood draws and questionnaires over a roughly two-month period. Blood samples from the prospective study were shipped frozen or at room temperature prior to DNA extraction. The study at large found these results: How much clinical and demographic metadata was included differed by source and by participant, and the metadata was provided uncurated.

Only one count was recorded for this clone. What this receptor recognizes is not known. Per-nucleotide qualities are absent, and no much larger clonotype sits a single base away. TCRbeta CDR3 regions were amplified from genomic DNA by means of the immunoSEQ Assay, a bias-controlled multiplex PCR. The original methods were these. The number of nucleated cells in each sample was estimated from the amplification of reference gene primers within the assay. Sequence reads were collapsed and filtered to measure the absolute abundance of every unique TCRbeta CDR3 rearrangement. For each sample, productive Simpson clonality was calculated as the square root of Simpson's diversity index over productive rearrangements. As stored in TCRdb, this immuneACCESS dataset retains in-frame rearrangements with V and J assigned. A fraction of the clones does not appear; measured against another copy, unresolved V genes explain less than half of the discrepancy, and the remainder lacks a known reason. V and J calls and clone size are those listed in that table; D and trimming were worked out from the DNA. For this sample the table gives 260,000 or so clones, of which approximately 90% were detected only once. More than 0.95% of the sample belongs to the ten largest clones.

This sequence originates from a woman between 35 and 50 years old with acute COVID-19. The sample comprised PBMCs or T cells enriched from blood (not recorded which).

The nucleotide sequence is TGTGCCAGCAGCCTCCCTAGCGGGAGTCAGGCGAATGAGCAGTTCTTC. It encodes CASSLPSGSQANEQFF. The sequence links TRBV3-1 (or the pseudogene TRBV3-2) to TRBJ2-1; 10 junctional bases match TRBD2. For CDR1 and CDR2, the germline V gene (reference sequence) lists LGHDT and YNNKEL. CDR3 length: 16 amino acids, cysteine to phenylalanine. This entry keeps only the CDR3 DNA: 48 bases, framed from base 1. The junction shows trimming of 4 bases on V and 7 bases on J, and the gene matches do not reach 10 bases of it.